The 20 T cell receptor beta chains presented below share a single source sample, sequenced in a study of siplizumab effects on memory and regulatory T cells. Profiling relied on immunoSEQ multiplex PCR, and the TCRdb table lists in-frame clones only, not all of them. The sample lists about 110,000 clones, about 93% occurring once. The source material was CD4+ T cells sorted from blood. The source of these receptors is a human donor in good health.

This clone was seen a single time. This chain joins TRBV5-1 and TRBJ1-1; 7 bases fit TRBD1. The CDR3 is 14 residues long. The J segment lost 1 base and the V segment lost 2 bases, leaving 2 bases of the junction unmatched. Per germline, CDR1 SGHRS and CDR2 YFSETQ. The CDR3 spells CASSFRGENTEAFF. CDR3 bases: TGCGCCAGCAGCTTCAGGGGGGAGAACACTGAAGCTTTCTTT.

This chain joins TRBV6-1 and TRBJ2-7; the D gene could be TRBD1 or TRBD2 (5 bases each). The CDR3 totals 14 residues. V was shortened by 11 bases and J by 2 bases, with 19 bases between the two germline ends. Germline CDR1 reads MNHNS; CDR2 reads SASEGT. CDR3 coding DNA: TGTGCCGGGGCCAGAGGGCAGAATACCTACGAGCAGTACTTC. It specifies CAGARGQNTYEQYF.

This rearrangement joins TRBV4-2 to TRBJ1-2; D is ambiguous. The germline V gene has CDR1 LGHNA and CDR2 YNFKEQ. Trimming left V 4 bases short and J 4 bases short, with 28 bases between. This CDR3 has 19 amino acids. The CDR3 DNA reads as TGTGCCAGCAGCCCCAACCGGGTGGTAGACCTTATCGTTGGCTATGGCTACACCTTC. It is translated as CASSPNRVVDLIVGYGYTF.

This chain links TRBV5-1 with TRBJ2-4; unclear D gene. V was cut by 10 bases and J by 2 bases, with 13 bases left in between. The CDR3 totals 13 residues. Per germline, CDR1 SGHRS and CDR2 YFSETQ. DNA of the CDR3: TGCGCCTGTGGGCCCGAACCCAAAAACATTCAGTACTTC. Translating it yields CACGPEPKNIQYF.

The rearrangement joins TRBV27 to TRBJ1-2; a possible D gene is TRBD1 (6 bases). The CDR3 sequence is 18 residues long. Germline-derived CDR1 and CDR2 are MNHEY and SMNVEV (reference sequence). Trimming cost V 1 base and J 4 bases, with 22 bases left between them. CDR3: CASSLYGGRGADFYGYTF. Here the CDR3 DNA reads TGTGCCAGCAGTTTATATGGGGGCAGGGGCGCTGACTTCTATGGCTACACCTTC.

The rearrangement links TRBV5-1 to TRBJ2-2; perhaps TRBD2 as D (6 bases). Trimming took 7 bases from V and 0 from J, leaving 10 bases between them. Germline V gene data show CDR1 as SGHRS and CDR2 as YFSETQ. The CDR3 has 14 amino acids. The CDR3 sequence is CASEPGANTGELFF. In DNA form, the CDR3 reads TGCGCCAGCGAACCGGGGGCGAACACCGGGGAGCTGTTTTTT.

V usage is TRBV12-5 and J usage is TRBJ2-1; D gene unclear. V dropped 4 bases and J dropped 16 bases, with 5 bases sitting between them. The CDR3 spans 8 residues. Germline V gene sequence: CDR1 LGHNT, CDR2 FRNRAP. This CDR3 is CASGSNFF. The CDR3 DNA sequence: TGTGCTAGTGGTTCCAATTTCTTC. The variable domain in full, completed from reference TRBV12-5 and TRBJ2-1, reads DARVTQTPRHKVTEMGQEVTMRCQPILGHNTVFWYRQTMMQGLELLAYFRNRAPLDDSGMPKDRFSAEMPDATLATLKIQPSEPRDSAVYFCASGSNFFGPGTRLTVL.

The genes are TRBV7-2 and TRBJ2-5; D perhaps matches TRBD2 (5 bases). The germline V gene encodes CDR1 SGHTA and CDR2 FQGNSA. Trimming left V 5 bases short and J 5 bases short, with 18 bases between. CDR3 length: 15 amino acids. CDR3 sequence: CASSVNRAGRETQYF. CDR3 coding DNA: TGTGCCAGCAGCGTTAATAGGGCGGGTCGGGAGACCCAGTACTTC.

CDR3 region: CASSYESEAFF. The CDR3 nucleotides are TGTGCCAGCAGTTACGAATCTGAAGCTTTCTTT. The V gene is TRBV6-5, the J gene TRBJ1-1; D not certain. This CDR3 region has 11 residues. V was clipped by 2 bases and J by 6 bases, with 4 bases between them. CDR1 is MNHEY, CDR2 SVGAGI, per germline.

The rearrangement links TRBV5-4 to TRBJ1-4; D is possibly TRBD1 (6 bases). Trimming took off 0 bases at V and 0 bases at J, with 12 bases between the two ends. This CDR3 comprises 17 residues. The germline gives CDR1 SGHNT, CDR2 YYREEE (reference sequence). CDR3: CASSLAPRQATNEKLFF. CDR3 DNA sequence: TGTGCCAGCAGCTTGGCTCCGAGACAGGCAACTAATGAAAAACTGTTTTTT.

The chain combines TRBV5-1 with TRBJ2-5; 8 positions match TRBD2. The CDR3 covers 15 residues. Germline CDR1 reads SGHRS; CDR2 reads YFSETQ. V shed 4 bases, J shed 2 bases, and the junction held 7 bases outside the gene matches. The CDR3 DNA sequence: TGCGCCAGCAGCCGTGGGACTAGTCGTCAAGAGACCCAGTACTTC. As protein: CASSRGTSRQETQYF.

The CDR3 sequence is CASSMQERANEKLFF. In DNA, the CDR3 is TGCGCCAGCAGCATGCAGGAGAGAGCTAATGAAAAACTGTTTTTT. The chain carries TRBV5-1 and TRBJ1-4; no clear D gene. The CDR3 extends over 15 amino acids. V was clipped by 4 bases and J by 3 bases, with 13 bases between them. CDR1 and CDR2 (germline): SGHRS, YFSETQ.

The J gene is TRBJ1-3, the V gene TRBV7-9; no firm D call. Trimming removed 5 bases from V and 11 bases from J, with 16 bases in between. The CDR3 is made up of 13 amino acids. Germline CDR1 reads SEHNR; CDR2 reads FQNEAQ (reference sequence). The CDR3 spells CASSIGPGYAIYF. The CDR3 nucleotides are TGTGCCAGCAGCATTGGGCCGGGATACGCCATATATTTT.

The V gene is TRBV11-2, the J gene TRBJ2-3; 9 nucleotides line up with TRBD1. This CDR3 contains 14 residues. Germline trimming cut 0 bases from V and 11 bases from J; bases unmatched to any gene: 6. CDR1 and CDR2 from the germline V gene are SGHAT and FQNNGV. The CDR3 reads CASSLDLRTGEQYF. The CDR3 DNA is TGTGCCAGCAGCTTAGATCTTCGGACAGGGGAGCAGTATTTT.

The chain has TRBV2 and TRBJ1-2, with D tentatively TRBD1 (5 bases). With 1 base removed from V and 4 bases from J, the gap between germline ends came to 10 bases. Germline V gene data show CDR1 as SNHLY and CDR2 as FYNNEI. The CDR3 runs to 14 residues. Written as DNA, the CDR3 is TGTGCCAGCAGTGAAGAGGGGCGCGGCTATGGCTACACCTTC. Residues: CASSEEGRGYGYTF.

This clone was found a few times. The chain joins TRBV6-5 to TRBJ2-5, with 9 bases matching TRBD1. V trimming: 5 bases; J trimming: 5 bases; junction bases outside the gene matches: 9. Germline V CDR1 and CDR2: MNHEY, SVGAGI. This CDR3 has 15 residues. The CDR3 here is CASSQTQGAGETQYF. The CDR3 nucleotides are TGTGCCAGCAGTCAAACACAGGGGGCCGGGGAGACCCAGTACTTC.

The chain recombines TRBV30 with TRBJ2-7; D call uncertain. This CDR3 is built from 17 residues. The germline gives CDR1 GTSNPN, CDR2 SVGIG (reference sequence). V was shortened by 1 base and J by 0 bases, with 19 bases between the two germline ends. CDR3 bases: TGTGCCTGGAGTGGCCAGTACCGAAACTCGAGCTCCTACGAGCAGTACTTC. Amino acid sequence: CAWSGQYRNSSSYEQYF.

The gene calls are TRBV6-6 and TRBJ1-5, with D hard to call. Trimming pared 7 bases from V and 2 bases from J, leaving 15 bases between. Germline assignment: CDR1 MNHNY and CDR2 SVGAGI (reference sequence). The CDR3 consists of 15 residues. CDR3 in amino acids: CASTLLAARNQPQHF. In DNA form, the CDR3 reads TGTGCCAGCACCTTACTGGCGGCCCGCAATCAGCCCCAGCATTTT.

The chain combines TRBV5-6 with TRBJ1-1; D perhaps matches TRBD1 (5 bases). Trimming shortened V by 4 bases and J by 0 bases, and 13 bases separated the two germline ends. Germline V CDR1 and CDR2: SGHDT, YYEEEE. The CDR3 covers 15 residues. In nucleotides, the CDR3 is TGTGCCAGCAGCACCGGGACGGCCATGAACACTGAAGCTTTCTTT. This sequence encodes CASSTGTAMNTEAFF.

The V gene is TRBV27, the J gene TRBJ2-7; 10 bases are shared with TRBD2. Germline CDR1 reads MNHEY; CDR2 reads SMNVEV (reference sequence). Trimming at V came to 0 bases and at J to 5 bases, leaving 10 bases not matched to a gene. The CDR3 sequence is 17 residues long. The CDR3 coding sequence is TGTGCCAGCAGTTTATCCAGCGGGGGGGCCGTGGTCCACGAGCAGTACTTC. Translating it yields CASSLSSGGAVVHEQYF.